This TCR beta chain was profiled in a study of blood T cell repertoires in COVID-19. Study information: Samples representing acute and convalescent COVID-19 were sourced from the United States, Italy and Spain. T cells, B-cell-depleted T cells, or PBMCs provided the cDNA or gDNA that served as material.

The CDR3 covers 14 residues. Germline assignment: CDR1 ENHRY and CDR2 SYGVKD. With V trimmed by 11 bases and J by 4 bases, 11 bases remained unmatched. Study processing details: Reference gene primer amplification gave nucleated cell count estimates. Assay: immunoSEQ multiplex PCR; the TCRdb copy retains only in-frame clones and omits some. Clone size and V and J calls were adopted from that table, with D and trimming inferred from the DNA. The sample shows around 110,000 clones, around 88% of them seen only once. The specimen was peripheral blood. The TCR comes from a man aged 50 or older with active or convalescent COVID-19. The rearrangement uses TRBV10-3 and TRBJ2-3; 8 bases align to TRBD2. Written as DNA, the CDR3 is TGTGCCTCCCGCGGCGGGAGGTCGTCAGATACGCAGTATTTT. It is translated as CASRGGRSSDTQYF.